These 9 T cell receptor beta chains share one sample of origin, sequenced in a study of blood T cell repertoires in COVID-19. The data were produced by immunoSEQ multiplex PCR, yet TCRdb's version contains in-frame clones alone and is incomplete. The sample has over 150,000 clones; about 87% are singletons. Sequencing was performed on peripheral blood. The origin of the receptors is an older woman who had recovered from COVID-19.

The CDR3 sequence: CASSLPDSPLHF. The CDR3 DNA is TGTGCCAGCAGCTTACCGGATTCACCCCTCCACTTT. J is TRBJ1-6 and V is TRBV7-9; no clear D. This CDR3 is 12 amino acids long. Germline CDR1 and CDR2: SEHNR and FQNEAQ (reference sequence). V lost 2 bases and J 8 bases, leaving 4 bases between the germline ends.

The V call is TRBV14, the J call TRBJ2-1; unclear D gene. CDR3 length: 14 amino acids. CDR1 is SGHDN and CDR2 is FVKESK in the germline V gene. V lost 6 bases, J lost 9 bases, and 18 bases lay in between. Here the CDR3 reads CASSGKRRVIEQFF. The CDR3 DNA follows: TGTGCCAGCAGTGGCAAGCGTAGAGTCATTGAGCAGTTCTTC. The complete variable domain, with remaining parts taken from reference TRBV14 and TRBJ2-1, reads EAGVTQFPSHSVIEKGQTVTLRCDPISGHDNLYWYRRVMGKEIKFLLHFVKESKQDESGMPNNRFLAERTGGTYSTLKVQPAELEDSGVYFCASSGKRRVIEQFFGPGTRLTVL.

V and J are TRBV7-9 and TRBJ2-5, with D perhaps matching TRBD2 (5 bases). Trimming took off 5 bases at V and 5 bases at J, with 18 bases between the two ends. The CDR3 is 15 residues long. Germline-derived CDR1 and CDR2 are SEHNR and FQNEAQ (reference sequence). The CDR3 nucleotides read TGTGCCAGCAGCACCCGGAAGGCGGGTGGGGAGACCCAGTACTTC. Translation: CASSTRKAGGETQYF.

The V gene is TRBV28, the J gene TRBJ1-3; TRBD1 is a possible D gene (5 bases). V was shortened by 5 bases and J by 0 bases, with 14 bases between the two germline ends. Germline CDR1 is MDHEN and CDR2 is SYDVKM. The CDR3 contains 16 residues. The CDR3 DNA follows: TGTGCCAGCAGTCCAGGGACTGAGTACTCTGGAAACACCATATATTTT. Its protein product is CASSPGTEYSGNTIYF.

This chain connects TRBV28 to TRBJ1-4; D may be TRBD1 (5 bases). Germline-derived CDR1 and CDR2 are MDHEN and SYDVKM. V was shortened by 4 bases and J by 0 bases, with 12 bases between the two germline ends. CDR3 length: 16 amino acids. The CDR3 region has the DNA TGTGCCAGCAGTTCCCAGGGATTAGCAACTAATGAAAAACTGTTTTTT. Protein: CASSSQGLATNEKLFF.

The chain joins TRBV2 to TRBJ1-6, with D unresolved. The CDR3 consists of 15 residues. Trimming removed 2 bases at V and 6 bases at J, with 11 bases between. Germline V gene data show CDR1 as SNHLY and CDR2 as FYNNEI. The CDR3 protein is CASSEQASINSPLHF. CDR3 DNA: TGTGCCAGCAGTGAACAGGCATCGATTAATTCACCCCTCCACTTT.

As to this clone: This CDR3 is also generated by other DNA sequences in the sample. The chain has TRBV20-1 and TRBJ1-1; 8 bases fit TRBD1. The V and J ends lost 3 bases and 5 bases, in that order; junction bases with no gene match: 5. Germline CDR1 DFQATT, CDR2 SNEGSKA (reference sequence). The CDR3 is 13 amino acids. The CDR3 loop is CSASRTGRTEAFF. The CDR3 DNA reads TGCAGTGCTAGTAGGACAGGGAGAACTGAAGCTTTCTTT.

V gene TRBV7-9 combines with J gene TRBJ1-1; D call uncertain. This CDR3 is built from 14 residues. Germline lookup yields CDR1 SEHNR and CDR2 FQNEAQ (reference sequence). V lost 7 bases and J 1 base, leaving 13 bases between the germline ends. The CDR3 DNA is TGTGCCAGCAAGTGGTGGACTGCGAACACTGAAGCTTTCTTT. This gives the protein CASKWWTANTEAFF.

The DNA for the CDR3 is TGTGCCACCAGTGATTTGGGGGAGATTCAGTACTTC. It encodes CATSDLGEIQYF. The chain uses TRBV24-1 and TRBJ2-7; the D gene is possibly TRBD2 (5 bases). Germline loops: CDR1 KGHDR, CDR2 SFDVKD. Trimming pared 0 bases from V and 10 bases from J, leaving 9 bases between. The CDR3 runs 12 residues.